This T cell receptor (beta chain) emerged from a study of PD-L1 blockade in urothelial cancer. In the study overall: Typically, measured as a median, blood samples had 110,000 to 150,000 T cells.

Only a few counts were recorded for this clone. Per the germline V gene, CDR1 is SGHNT and CDR2 is YYREEE (reference sequence). Deletions cut 5 bases from V and 5 bases from J, with 11 bases between. This CDR3 spans 13 amino acids. The method was immunoSEQ multiplex PCR; TCRdb's version includes in-frame clones alone and lacks a portion of them. Here the sample spans around 63,000 clones, more than 80% being singletons. Time point defined: pretreatment peripheral blood. This chain links TRBV5-4 with TRBJ1-5, with a possible D match to TRBD1 (5 bases). The sequence came from a man between 65 and 85 years old with urothelial cancer. The sequencing here drew on PBMCs, taken around atezolizumab (anti-PD-L1) treatment. CDR3 sequence reads: CASSPDKDQPQHF. The CDR3 coding sequence is TGTGCCAGCAGTCCGGACAAAGATCAGCCCCAGCATTTT.